This T cell receptor (beta chain) was identified in a study of beta chain features in type 1 diabetes. TCRB transcripts that were expressed got sequenced, as all of the isolated RNA had been reverse transcribed. The protocol was immunoSEQ multiplex PCR, while the TCRdb copy is restricted to in-frame clones and leaves out a portion. The sample shows hundreds of thousands of clones, 9.5% to 13% of them seen only once. This clone was counted a few times. Antigen unknown. V was shortened by 1 base and J by 10 bases, with 13 bases between the two germline ends. The CDR3 consists of 13 residues. Germline assignment: CDR1 GTSNPN and CDR2 SVGIG (reference sequence). Whole-study findings and limits: Shortening that was moderate but significant affected the TCRB CDR3s of Type 1 diabetes patients in all four CD4+ subsets.

The sequencing sample was made of naive CD4+ T cells from blood. The J gene is TRBJ2-2, the V gene TRBV30, with D maybe TRBD2 (7 bases). This receptor was taken from a man younger than 45 with type 1 diabetes. CDR3 in DNA: TGTGCCTGGAGTGGGGGGGGGCGCGAGGAGCTGTTTTTT. This encodes CAWSGGGREELFF.